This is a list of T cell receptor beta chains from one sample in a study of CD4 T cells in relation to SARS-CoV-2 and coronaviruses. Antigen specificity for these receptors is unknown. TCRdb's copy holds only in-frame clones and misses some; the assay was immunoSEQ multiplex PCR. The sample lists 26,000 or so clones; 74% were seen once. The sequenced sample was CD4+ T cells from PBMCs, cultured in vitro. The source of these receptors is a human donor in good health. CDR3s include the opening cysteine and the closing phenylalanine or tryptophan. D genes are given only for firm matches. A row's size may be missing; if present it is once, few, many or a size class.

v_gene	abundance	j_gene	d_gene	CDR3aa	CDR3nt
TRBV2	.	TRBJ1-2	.	CASSETLALTYGYTF	TGTGCCAGCAGTGAAACCTTAGCTCTAACCTATGGCTACACCTTC
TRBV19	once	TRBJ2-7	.	CASSPLGQSRTYEQYF	TGTGCCAGTAGTCCCCTCGGGCAGTCCCGAACCTACGAGCAGTACTTC
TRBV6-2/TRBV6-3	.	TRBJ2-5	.	CASSYGGTASQETQYF	TGTGCCAGCAGTTACGGTGGCACCGCTTCTCAAGAGACCCAGTACTTC
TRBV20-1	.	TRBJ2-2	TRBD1	CSASKTGGTGELFF	TGCAGTGCTAGTAAGACAGGGGGGACCGGGGAGCTGTTTTTT
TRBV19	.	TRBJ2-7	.	CASSKGQLTEQYF	TGTGCCAGTAGTAAAGGACAGCTGACCGAGCAGTACTTC
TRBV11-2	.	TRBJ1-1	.	CASSLRGGLRYTEAFF	TGTGCCAGCAGCTTACGGGGGGGCCTGAGGTACACTGAAGCTTTCTTT
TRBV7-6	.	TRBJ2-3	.	CASSLTGGAAADTQYF	TGTGCCAGCAGCCTAACCGGGGGCGCCGCGGCAGATACGCAGTATTTT
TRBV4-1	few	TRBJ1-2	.	CASSPGVLDYGYTF	TGCGCCAGCAGCCCAGGGGTGTTGGACTATGGCTACACCTTC
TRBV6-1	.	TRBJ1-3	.	CASSERGPGSSGNTIYF	TGTGCCAGCAGTGAAAGGGGCCCAGGCAGCTCTGGAAACACCATATATTTT
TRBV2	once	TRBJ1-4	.	CASSDRTTNEKLFF	TGTGCCAGCAGTGACCGGACAACTAATGAAAAACTGTTTTTT
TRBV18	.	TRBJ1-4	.	CASSRQGEDEKLFF	TGTGCCAGCTCGCGGCAGGGCGAAGATGAAAAACTGTTTTTT
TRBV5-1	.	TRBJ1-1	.	CASSLGSINTEAFF	TGCGCCAGCAGCTTGGGATCGATAAACACTGAAGCTTTCTTT
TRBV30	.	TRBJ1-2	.	CAWSETWGGGYTF	TGTGCCTGGAGTGAAACCTGGGGAGGCGGCTACACCTTC
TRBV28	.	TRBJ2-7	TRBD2	CASTPWGGGYEQYF	TGTGCCAGCACGCCCTGGGGCGGGGGCTACGAGCAGTACTTC
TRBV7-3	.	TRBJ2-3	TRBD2	CASSALAGPTDTQYF	TGTGCCAGCAGCGCTCTAGCGGGCCCCACAGATACGCAGTATTTT
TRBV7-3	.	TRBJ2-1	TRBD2	CASSSTGTSGGSYNEQFF	TGTGCCAGCAGCTCAACCGGGACTAGCGGGGGCTCCTACAATGAGCAGTTCTTC
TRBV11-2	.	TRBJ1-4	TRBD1	CASSSTGGPEKLFF	TGTGCCAGCAGCAGTACAGGGGGCCCTGAAAAACTGTTTTTT
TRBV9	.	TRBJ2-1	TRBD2	CASTPSGGKRQFF	TGTGCCAGCACCCCCAGCGGGGGGAAACGGCAGTTCTTC
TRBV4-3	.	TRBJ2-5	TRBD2	CASSHRTSGGDKTQYF	TGCGCCAGCAGCCATCGGACTAGCGGGGGGGATAAGACCCAGTACTTC
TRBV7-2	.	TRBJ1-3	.	CASIDGGLRGNTIYF	TGTGCCAGCATCGATGGGGGGCTTAGGGGAAACACCATATATTTT
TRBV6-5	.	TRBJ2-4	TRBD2	CASSYSSGGTGNIQYF	TGTGCCAGCAGTTATTCATCGGGGGGGACGGGTAACATTCAGTACTTC
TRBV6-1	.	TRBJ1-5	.	CASSDPAAGDFSNQPQHF	TGTGCCAGCAGTGATCCAGCTGCGGGGGATTTCAGCAATCAGCCCCAGCATTTT
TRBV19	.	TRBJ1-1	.	CASREGVMNTEAFF	TGTGCCAGTAGGGAGGGGGTCATGAACACTGAAGCTTTCTTT
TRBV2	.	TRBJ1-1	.	CASRGGTWVTEAFF	TGTGCCAGCAGAGGAGGGACCTGGGTAACTGAAGCTTTCTTT
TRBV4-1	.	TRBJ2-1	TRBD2	CASSQLGLAGGHSYNEQFF	TGCGCCAGCAGCCAACTCGGACTAGCGGGGGGCCACTCCTACAATGAGCAGTTCTTC
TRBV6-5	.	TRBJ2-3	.	CASKSPDTQYF	TGTGCCAGCAAGAGTCCAGATACGCAGTATTTT
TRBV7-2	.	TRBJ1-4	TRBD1	CASSPMTGPNEKLFF	TGTGCCAGCAGCCCGATGACAGGGCCTAATGAAAAACTGTTTTTT
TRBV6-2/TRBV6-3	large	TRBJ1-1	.	CASSYQDTEAFF	TGTGCCAGCAGTTACCAGGACACTGAAGCTTTCTTT
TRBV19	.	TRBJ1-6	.	CASSIGENSPLHF	TGTGCCAGTAGTATAGGTGAGAATTCACCCCTCCACTTT
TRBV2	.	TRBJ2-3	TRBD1	CASSADRGDTDTQYF	TGTGCCAGCAGCGCTGACAGGGGTGACACAGATACGCAGTATTTT
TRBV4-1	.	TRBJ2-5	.	CASSQAIWETQYF	TGCGCCAGCAGCCAAGCCATTTGGGAGACCCAGTACTTC
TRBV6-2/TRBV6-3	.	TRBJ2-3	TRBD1	CASSYSAWDREGTDTQYF	TGTGCCAGCAGTTACTCAGCCTGGGACAGGGAGGGCACAGATACGCAGTATTTT
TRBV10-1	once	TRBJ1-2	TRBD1	CASSRSPDRGGYGYTF	TGCGCCAGCAGTCGATCACCGGACAGGGGAGGCTATGGCTACACCTTC
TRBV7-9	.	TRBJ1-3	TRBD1	CASSFDRVAGNTIYF	TGTGCCAGCAGCTTCGACAGGGTGGCTGGAAACACCATATATTTT
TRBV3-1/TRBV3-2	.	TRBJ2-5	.	CASSTQETQYF	TGTGCCAGCAGCACCCAAGAGACCCAGTACTTC
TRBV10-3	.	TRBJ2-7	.	CAIGQAEYEQYF	TGTGCCATCGGGCAAGCAGAATACGAGCAGTACTTC
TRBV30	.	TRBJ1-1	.	CAWRDETEAFF	TGTGCCTGGAGGGACGAGACTGAAGCTTTCTTT
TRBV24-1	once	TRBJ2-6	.	CATRLEKGRFSGANVLTF	TGTGCCACGCGCCTAGAGAAGGGACGTTTCTCTGGGGCCAACGTCCTGACTTTC
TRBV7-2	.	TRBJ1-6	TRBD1	CASRQGESSYNSPLHF	TGTGCCAGCAGGCAGGGGGAAAGCTCCTATAATTCACCCCTCCACTTT
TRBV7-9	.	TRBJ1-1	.	CASSLSHSNTEAFF	TGTGCCAGCAGCTTATCCCACTCTAACACTGAAGCTTTCTTT
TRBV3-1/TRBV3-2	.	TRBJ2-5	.	CASSPGVRETQYF	TGTGCCAGCAGCCCCGGGGTACGAGAGACCCAGTACTTC
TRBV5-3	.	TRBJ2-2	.	CARSLGAEITDTGELFF	TGTGCCAGAAGCTTGGGGGCCGAGATCACGGACACCGGGGAGCTGTTTTTT
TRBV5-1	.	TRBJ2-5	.	CASSLGGGWTTEETQYF	TGCGCCAGCAGCTTAGGAGGAGGCTGGACCACCGAAGAGACCCAGTACTTC
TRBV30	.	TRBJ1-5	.	CAWSGVDQPQHF	TGTGCCTGGAGTGGGGTCGATCAGCCCCAGCATTTT
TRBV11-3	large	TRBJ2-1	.	CASSLRGSSYNEQFF	TGTGCCAGCAGCTTACGGGGGAGCTCCTACAATGAGCAGTTCTTC
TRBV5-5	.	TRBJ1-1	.	CASSLVVNTEAFF	TGTGCCAGCAGCTTGGTGGTGAACACTGAAGCTTTCTTT
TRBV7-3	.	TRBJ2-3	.	CASSFGGGTDTQYF	TGTGCCAGCAGCTTTGGCGGGGGCACAGATACGCAGTATTTT
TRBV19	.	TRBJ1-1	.	CASRFRGPNTEAFF	TGTGCCAGTAGGTTCAGGGGACCGAACACTGAAGCTTTCTTT
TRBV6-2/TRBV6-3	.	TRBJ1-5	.	CASSSDSVYSNQPQHF	TGTGCCAGCAGTTCGGACAGTGTTTATAGCAATCAGCCCCAGCATTTT
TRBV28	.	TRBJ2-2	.	CASSLGQRTGELFF	TGTGCCAGCAGTTTAGGGCAAAGGACCGGGGAGCTGTTTTTT
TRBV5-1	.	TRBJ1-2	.	CASSLGQTSGYTF	TGCGCCAGCAGCTTGGGGCAAACCTCTGGCTACACCTTC
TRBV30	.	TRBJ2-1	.	CAWSPRDNEQFF	TGTGCCTGGAGTCCCCGGGACAATGAGCAGTTCTTC
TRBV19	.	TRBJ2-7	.	CASRSAASLSYEQYF	TGTGCCAGTAGATCAGCGGCGTCGCTCTCCTACGAGCAGTACTTC
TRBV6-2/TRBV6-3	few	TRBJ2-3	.	CASSYQLGAHTQYF	TGTGCCAGCAGTTACCAGCTGGGGGCCCATACGCAGTATTTT
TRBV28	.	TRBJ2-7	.	CASQSGLFPYEQYF	TGTGCCAGCCAGTCGGGACTTTTCCCCTACGAGCAGTACTTC
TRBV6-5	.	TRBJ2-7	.	CASSYAGVGGYEQYF	TGTGCCAGCAGTTACGCCGGGGTTGGGGGCTACGAGCAGTACTTC